The 19 T cell receptor beta chains below all came from one sample that was sequenced in a study of cytomegalovirus exposure and HLA in healthy donors. Repertoires were generated with immunoSEQ multiplex PCR, while TCRdb's copy carries only in-frame clones and drops some. This table has roughly 86,000 clones, 90% to 96% appearing once. Specimen: PBMCs. These receptors came from a man younger than 30 in good health and CMV-seropositive.

V gene TRBV11-2 combines with J gene TRBJ2-3; tentative D call: TRBD2 (5 bases). The CDR3 loop spans 15 amino acids. Trimming took off 7 bases at V and 2 bases at J, with 16 bases between the two ends. Germline V gene data show CDR1 as SGHAT and CDR2 as FQNNGV. DNA for the CDR3: TGTGCCAGCACCGTACTTCGGACTTCCACAGATACGCAGTATTTT. Protein sequence: CASTVLRTSTDTQYF.

The V call is TRBV29-1, the J call TRBJ1-4, with TRBD1 as a possible D gene (6 bases). Germline V lookup: CDR1 SQVTM, CDR2 ANQGSEA. The CDR3 has 13 amino acids. Trimming removed 6 bases from V and 5 bases from J, with 13 bases in between. The CDR3, as DNA: TGCAGCGTCTCCGACAGGTTGAATGAAAAACTGTTTTTT. Protein: CSVSDRLNEKLFF.

The chain carries TRBV27 and TRBJ1-6, with D perhaps matching TRBD1 (6 bases). V was clipped by 6 bases and J by 0 bases, with 21 bases between them. The CDR3 spans 19 residues. Germline V lookup: CDR1 MNHEY, CDR2 SMNVEV (reference sequence). The CDR3, as DNA: TGTGCCAGCAGGAACACAGGGTTCCGTACTAACTCCTATAATTCACCCCTCCACTTT. This sequence encodes CASRNTGFRTNSYNSPLHF.

The chain employs TRBV6-1 and TRBJ1-1; tentatively, D is TRBD1 (6 bases). V was clipped by 2 bases and J by 6 bases, with 13 bases between them. Germline V gives CDR1 MNHNS, CDR2 SASEGT. The CDR3 extends over 14 amino acids. DNA for the CDR3: TGTGCCAGCAGTGAAATGGTGGGGGCGGCTGAAGCTTTCTTT. The encoded protein is CASSEMVGAAEAFF.

This sequence joins TRBV6-5 and TRBJ1-1; 10 positions agree with TRBD1. The CDR3 sequence is 16 residues long. J gave up 0 bases and V 2 bases, and 3 bases lay outside the gene matches. Germline V CDR1 and CDR2: MNHEY, SVGAGI. CDR3 DNA: TGTGCCAGCAGTTACAGGGACAGGGGACTGAACACTGAAGCTTTCTTT. Protein sequence: CASSYRDRGLNTEAFF.

V usage is TRBV30 and J usage is TRBJ1-3; no firm D call. CDR3 length: 11 amino acids. CDR1 is GTSNPN, CDR2 SVGIG, per germline (reference sequence). V lost 4 bases and J 4 bases, leaving 5 bases between the germline ends. CDR3 loop: CAWNYGNTIYF. The CDR3, as DNA: TGTGCCTGGAACTACGGAAACACCATATATTTT.

The rearrangement joins TRBV5-1 to TRBJ2-3; D might be TRBD2 (6 bases). The CDR3 is made up of 15 amino acids. CDR1 is SGHRS, CDR2 YFSETQ, per germline. Trimming took 3 bases from V and 1 from J, leaving 12 bases between them. The CDR3 loop is CASSSGDVRTDTQYF. CDR3 in DNA: TGCGCCAGCAGCTCGGGGGATGTGCGCACAGATACGCAGTATTTT.

The chain employs TRBV5-6 and TRBJ2-6, with unresolved D. The germline V and J ends were trimmed by 4 bases and 1 base, with 9 bases remaining between them. The CDR3 sequence is 15 residues long. Germline lookup yields CDR1 SGHDT and CDR2 YYEEEE. The CDR3 nucleotides read TGTGCCAGCAGCCCCCTTTTATCTGGGGCCAACGTCCTGACTTTC. Its translation is CASSPLLSGANVLTF. Full variable domain (remainder filled in from reference TRBV5-6 and TRBJ2-6): DAGVTQSPTHLIKTRGQQVTLRCSPKSGHDTVSWYQQALGQGPQFIFQYYEEEERQRGNFPDRFSGHQFPNYSSELNVNALLLGDSALYLCASSPLLSGANVLTFGAGSRLTVL.

The chain couples TRBV2 to TRBJ2-2; possibly TRBD1 for D (6 bases). The length of the CDR3 is 14 residues. Germline CDR1 is SNHLY and CDR2 is FYNNEI. V lost 6 bases, J lost 0 bases, and 8 bases lay in between. CDR3 protein: CASRGQANTGELFF. Written as DNA, the CDR3 is TGTGCCAGCAGGGGACAAGCGAACACCGGGGAGCTGTTTTTT.

This chain links TRBV18 with TRBJ2-1, with D possibly TRBD2 on 6 matching bases. Per the germline V gene, CDR1 is KGHSH and CDR2 is LQKENI. V dropped 0 bases and J dropped 0 bases, with 9 bases sitting between them. The CDR3 spans 16 residues. CDR3 sequence reads: CASSPPEGRSYNEQFF. The CDR3, as DNA: TGTGCCAGCTCACCACCGGAGGGCCGCTCCTACAATGAGCAGTTCTTC.

V is TRBV6-1 and J is TRBJ2-4; D not certain. The CDR3 contains 11 residues. Germline loops: CDR1 MNHNS, CDR2 SASEGT. V lost 7 bases, J lost 8 bases, and 9 bases lay in between. CDR3 sequence reads: CASNDLYIQYF. CDR3 in DNA: TGTGCCAGCAATGACCTGTACATTCAGTACTTC.

This clone was counted only a few times. The rearrangement joins TRBV10-1 to TRBJ2-7; 7 bases match TRBD2. Germline-derived CDR1 and CDR2 are WNHNN and SYGVQD (reference sequence). V gave up 3 bases and J gave up 3 bases; unmatched junction bases: 2. The CDR3 runs to 13 residues. The CDR3 nucleotides are TGCGCCAGCAGTGATGTAGCGGGCTACGAGCAGTACTTC. Translating gives CASSDVAGYEQYF.

The chain links TRBV5-1 to TRBJ1-2, with 9 bases matching TRBD1. V shed 3 bases and J 8 bases; nucleotides not matched to a gene: 14. Germline assignment: CDR1 SGHRS and CDR2 YFSETQ. The CDR3 is 16 amino acids. The CDR3 DNA reads as TGCGCCAGCAGCTCGGATGGGACAGGGACGGTCGGGGGCTACACCTTC. Translating it yields CASSSDGTGTVGGYTF.

This clone was detected only once. The chain recombines TRBV6-6 with TRBJ2-1; possibly TRBD1 for D (6 bases). The V and J ends lost 6 bases and 0 bases respectively, with 15 bases between them. The germline V gene has CDR1 MNHNY and CDR2 SVGAGI (reference sequence). CDR3 length equals 16 residues. As DNA, the CDR3 is TGTGCCAGCAGACCAGGGGTCGCCGGCTCCTACAATGAGCAGTTCTTC. Its protein is CASRPGVAGSYNEQFF.

This sequence joins TRBV15 and TRBJ1-2; D is unresolved. This CDR3 spans 15 amino acids. V lost 4 bases and J lost 7, with 19 bases in between. Germline CDR1 LNHNV, CDR2 YYDKDF (reference sequence). CDR3 coding DNA: TGTGCCACCAGCACAGCGGGATTTCAACGCTCTGGCTACACCTTC. It codes for CATSTAGFQRSGYTF.

Details on this clone: The germline gene is not matched at one end of the junction; a read error may be the cause. The V and J genes are TRBV7-7 and TRBJ2-1; D perhaps matches TRBD2 (5 bases). CDR3 length equals 13 residues. The germline V gene encodes CDR1 SSHAT and CDR2 FNYEAQ (reference sequence). The CDR3 protein is CASSLGRGGEQFF. DNA of the CDR3: TGTGCTAGCAGCCTCGGACGGGGTGGGGAGCAGTTCTTC.

V and J are TRBV28 and TRBJ1-1, with D possibly TRBD1 on 6 matching bases. The CDR3 extends over 12 amino acids. V gave up 3 bases and J gave up 11 bases, with 13 bases separating them. Germline CDR1 is MDHEN and CDR2 is SYDVKM. The CDR3 region is CASSFGRGEAFF. The CDR3 DNA reads as TGTGCCAGCAGTTTTGGCAGGGGAGAGGCTTTCTTT.

The V gene is TRBV27, the J gene TRBJ2-7; D may be TRBD2 (6 bases). Germline CDR1 is MNHEY and CDR2 is SMNVEV (reference sequence). This CDR3 spans 16 amino acids. V was trimmed by 6 bases and J by 6 bases, leaving 24 bases between them. CDR3 nucleotide sequence: TGTGCCAGCAGGCACTCCCCCGGGACTGGAAAGGGCGAGCAGTACTTC. Amino acids: CASRHSPGTGKGEQYF.

The chain employs TRBV29-1 and TRBJ2-7; the match to TRBD1 covers 11 bases. Germline-derived CDR1 and CDR2 are SQVTM and ANQGSEA. The CDR3 contains 12 residues. V was clipped by 2 bases and J by 9 bases; unmatched bases: 3. The CDR3 loop reads CSVERTGGAQYF. The CDR3 bases are TGCAGCGTTGAACGGACAGGGGGCGCGCAGTACTTC.